The T cell receptor (beta chain) described here comes from a study of cytotoxic CD8 clonotypes in ibrutinib-treated CLL. TCRdb keeps only in-frame clones here, not all; method: immunoSEQ multiplex PCR. The sample has about 160,000 clones; roughly four fifths are singletons. The table lists this clone with a count of one. The specimen was PBMCs, collected after 12 months of ibrutinib treatment. The TCR was taken from a human donor with chronic lymphocytic leukemia.

CDR3 sequence: CASSVSGLGGTDTQYF. CDR3 DNA sequence: TGTGCCAGCAGCGTCTCCGGTCTAGGGGGCACAGATACGCAGTATTTT. This chain uses TRBV9 with TRBJ2-3, with TRBD1 as a possible D gene (5 bases). V was cut by 2 bases and J by 1 base, with 14 bases left in between. CDR1 and CDR2 from the germline V gene are SGDLS and YYNGEE. CDR3 length equals 16 residues.